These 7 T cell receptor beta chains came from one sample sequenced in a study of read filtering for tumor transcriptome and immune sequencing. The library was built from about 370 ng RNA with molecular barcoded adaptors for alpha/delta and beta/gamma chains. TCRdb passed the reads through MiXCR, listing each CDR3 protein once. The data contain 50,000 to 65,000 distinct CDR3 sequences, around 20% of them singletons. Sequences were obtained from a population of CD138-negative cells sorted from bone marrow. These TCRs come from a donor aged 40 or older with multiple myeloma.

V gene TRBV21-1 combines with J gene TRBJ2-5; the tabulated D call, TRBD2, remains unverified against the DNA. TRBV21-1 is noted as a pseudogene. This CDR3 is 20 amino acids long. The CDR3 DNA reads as TGTGCCAGCAGCAAAGACGGCGGGACTAGCGGGGGGGCCCCCCAAGAGACCCAGTACTTC. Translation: CASSKDGGTSGGAPQETQYF.

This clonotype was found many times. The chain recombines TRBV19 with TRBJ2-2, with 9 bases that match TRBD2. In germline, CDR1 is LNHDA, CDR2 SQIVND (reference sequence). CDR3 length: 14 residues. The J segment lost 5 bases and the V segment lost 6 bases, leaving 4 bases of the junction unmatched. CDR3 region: CASRPLAGTGELFF. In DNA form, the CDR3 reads TGTGCCAGTAGACCCCTAGCGGGAACCGGGGAGCTGTTTTTT. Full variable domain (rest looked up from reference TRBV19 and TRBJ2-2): DGGITQSPKYLFRKEGQNVTLSCEQNLNHDAMYWYRQDPGQGLRLIYYSQIVNDFQKGDIAEGYSVSREKKESFPLTVTSAQKNPTAFYLCASRPLAGTGELFFGEGSRLTVL.

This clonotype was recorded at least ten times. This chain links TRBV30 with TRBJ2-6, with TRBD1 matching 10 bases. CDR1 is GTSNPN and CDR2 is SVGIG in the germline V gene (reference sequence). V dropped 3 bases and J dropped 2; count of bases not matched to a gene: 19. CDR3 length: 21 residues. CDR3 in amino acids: CAWRTRRQGAFFTAGANVLTF. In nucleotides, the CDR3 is TGTGCCTGGAGGACGAGGCGACAGGGGGCCTTTTTTACCGCTGGGGCCAACGTCCTGACTTTC.

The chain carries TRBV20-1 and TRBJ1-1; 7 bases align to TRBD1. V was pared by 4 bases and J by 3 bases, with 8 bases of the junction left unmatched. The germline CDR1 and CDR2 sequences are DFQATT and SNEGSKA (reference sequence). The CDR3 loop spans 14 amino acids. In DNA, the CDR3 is TGCAGTGCTACCGGACAGGTGGCGGACACTGAAGCTTTCTTT. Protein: CSATGQVADTEAFF.

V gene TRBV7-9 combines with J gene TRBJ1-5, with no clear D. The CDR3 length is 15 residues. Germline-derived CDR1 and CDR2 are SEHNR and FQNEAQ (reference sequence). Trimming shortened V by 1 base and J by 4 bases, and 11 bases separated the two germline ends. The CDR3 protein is CASSLDWDRNQPQHF. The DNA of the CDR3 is TGTGCCAGCAGCTTAGATTGGGATCGAAATCAGCCCCAGCATTTT. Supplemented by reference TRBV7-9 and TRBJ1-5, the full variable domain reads DTGVSQNPRHKITKRGQNVTFRCDPISEHNRLYWYRQTLGQGPEFLTYFQNEAQLEKSRLLSDRFSAERPKGSFSTLEIQRTEQGDSAMYLCASSLDWDRNQPQHFGDGTRLSIL.

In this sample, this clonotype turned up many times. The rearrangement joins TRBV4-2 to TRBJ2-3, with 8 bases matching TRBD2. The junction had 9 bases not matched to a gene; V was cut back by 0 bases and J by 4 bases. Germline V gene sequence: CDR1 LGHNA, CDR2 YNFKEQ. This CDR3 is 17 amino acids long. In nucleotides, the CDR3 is TGTGCCAGCAGCCAAGAAGGGCAGCGGGGGCGAGCAGATACGCAGTATTTT. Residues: CASSQEGQRGRADTQYF.

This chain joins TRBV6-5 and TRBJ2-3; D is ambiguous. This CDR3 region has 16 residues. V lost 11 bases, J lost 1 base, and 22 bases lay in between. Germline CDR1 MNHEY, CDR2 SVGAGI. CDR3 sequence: CAGKRKPQGGTDTQYF. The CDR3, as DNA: TGTGCCGGCAAAAGGAAGCCCCAAGGAGGCACAGATACGCAGTATTTT.